These 18 T cell receptor beta chains were sequenced from one sample in a study of blood T cell repertoires in COVID-19. Repertoires were generated with immunoSEQ multiplex PCR, while TCRdb's copy carries only in-frame clones and drops some. Of 85,000 or so clones listed, about 76% are singletons. Material: peripheral blood. The receptors were sampled from a man of 80 years or more with acute or convalescent COVID-19.

V is TRBV4-3 and J is TRBJ1-2; perhaps TRBD1 as D (6 bases). The V gene lost 3 bases and the J gene lost 6 bases, with 17 bases spanning the gap. The CDR3 length is 15 residues. The germline gives CDR1 LGHNA, CDR2 YSLEER. CDR3 residues: CASSHSTPGADGYTF. The CDR3 DNA reads TGCGCCAGCAGCCACTCCACGCCAGGGGCGGATGGCTACACCTTC.

CDR3 DNA: TGTGCCAGCAGCTTAGTTGGGACAGGGCGCAATGAGCAGTTCTTC. Protein product: CASSLVGTGRNEQFF. The chain links TRBV7-9 to TRBJ2-1; 9 bases match TRBD1. The CDR3 runs 15 residues. The trim removed 1 base at V and 6 bases at J, leaving 4 bases unmatched. CDR1 and CDR2 from the germline V gene are SEHNR and FQNEAQ (reference sequence).

CDR3 DNA: TGTGCCAGCAGCCAAGGGACTAGCGGGAGAGGTGTAGATACGCAGTATTTT. Translation: CASSQGTSGRGVDTQYF. The chain uses TRBV3-1 (or the pseudogene TRBV3-2) and TRBJ2-3; 13 bases match TRBD2. This CDR3 has 17 residues. V shed 1 base, J shed 5 bases, and the junction held 6 bases outside the gene matches. Germline V gene data show CDR1 as LGHDT and CDR2 as YNNKEL (reference sequence).

The genes are TRBV5-1 and TRBJ2-1; 8 bases agree with TRBD2. J gave up 0 bases and V 4 bases, and 6 bases lay outside the gene matches. Looked up from germline, CDR1 is SGHRS and CDR2 is YFSETQ. There are 16 residues in the CDR3. The CDR3: CASSPVAGLSYNEQFF. The CDR3 DNA reads TGCGCCAGCAGCCCGGTAGCGGGGCTCTCCTACAATGAGCAGTTCTTC.

The chain uses TRBV14 and TRBJ2-1; 8 bases match TRBD1. The CDR3 is 15 residues long. Trimming removed 3 bases from V and 4 bases from J; junction bases left unmatched: 5. The germline V gene encodes CDR1 SGHDN and CDR2 FVKESK. This chain's CDR3 is CASSHGQGPYNEQFF. CDR3 in DNA: TGTGCCAGCAGCCATGGACAGGGCCCTTACAATGAGCAGTTCTTC.

V gene TRBV27 combines with J gene TRBJ1-2; no firm D call. Trimming stripped 4 bases from V and 0 bases from J, with 6 bases between. Per the germline V gene, CDR1 is MNHEY and CDR2 is SMNVEV (reference sequence). This CDR3 is built from 13 residues. The CDR3 is CASSSVSNYGYTF. The CDR3 coding sequence is TGTGCCAGCAGTTCTGTCTCTAACTATGGCTACACCTTC.

In this sample, this clone turned up many times. The genes are TRBV4-1 and TRBJ1-2; 7 nucleotides align to TRBD1. This CDR3 has 14 amino acids. Germline values: CDR1 MGHRA, CDR2 YSYEKL. With V trimmed by 0 bases and J by 7 bases, 5 bases remained unmatched. CDR3 nucleotide sequence: TGCGCCAGCAGCCAAGAAGGGACAGTTCTTGGCTACACCTTC. Translated, it gives CASSQEGTVLGYTF.

The rearrangement uses TRBV5-1 and TRBJ2-2; possible D gene TRBD2, 6 bases. Per the germline V gene, CDR1 is SGHRS and CDR2 is YFSETQ. Deletions cut 4 bases from V and 4 bases from J, with 17 bases between. This CDR3 comprises 16 residues. The CDR3 region is CASSQPGLRGTGELFF. CDR3 in DNA: TGCGCCAGCAGCCAGCCGGGACTGAGGGGCACCGGGGAGCTGTTTTTT.

V gene TRBV28 combines with J gene TRBJ2-1; tentative D call: TRBD2 (5 bases). This CDR3 is 16 amino acids long. Trimming took 6 bases from V and 7 from J, leaving 22 bases between them. The V gene's germline CDR1 is MDHEN and CDR2 SYDVKM. The CDR3 nucleotides are TGTGCCAGCAGGCGATGGGGAGTTTATACTAGGAATGAGCAGTTCTTC. Its translation is CASRRWGVYTRNEQFF.

V usage is TRBV19 and J usage is TRBJ2-3, with D possibly TRBD2 on 6 matching bases. Per germline, CDR1 LNHDA and CDR2 SQIVND (reference sequence). CDR3 length equals 16 residues. V lost 3 bases and J 0 bases, leaving 13 bases between the germline ends. The CDR3, as DNA: TGTGCCAGTAGTATTTTCCTAGCGTTGAGCACAGATACGCAGTATTTT. It translates to CASSIFLALSTDTQYF.

The genes are TRBV28 and TRBJ2-1, with no clear D. From germline, CDR1 is MDHEN and CDR2 SYDVKM. Trimming took 5 bases from V and 6 from J, leaving 8 bases between them. CDR3 length equals 12 residues. CDR3 sequence reads: CASSIQINEQFF. In nucleotides, the CDR3 is TGTGCCAGCAGTATACAGATCAATGAGCAGTTCTTC.

The chain has TRBV18 and TRBJ2-3; D uncertain. Trimming left V 4 bases short and J 1 base short, with 3 bases between. CDR3 size: 12 residues. Germline CDR1 and CDR2: KGHSH and LQKENI. In DNA form, the CDR3 reads TGTGCCAGCTCACAGCGCACAGATACGCAGTATTTT. This encodes CASSQRTDTQYF.

This chain joins TRBV27 and TRBJ2-7, with D perhaps TRBD2 (6 bases). The germline V gene has CDR1 MNHEY and CDR2 SMNVEV (reference sequence). The CDR3 sequence is 14 residues long. V lost 6 bases to trimming and J lost 2 bases, with 14 bases between them. The CDR3 is CASSLGGPPYEQYF. CDR3 nucleotides: TGTGCCAGCAGCCTAGGAGGGCCCCCCTACGAGCAGTACTTC.

The chain links TRBV5-1 to TRBJ2-7; 7 bases map to TRBD1. J was trimmed by 2 bases and V by 4 bases; bases with no gene match: 9. Looked up from germline, CDR1 is SGHRS and CDR2 is YFSETQ. CDR3 size: 15 residues. Written as DNA, the CDR3 is TGCGCCAGCAGCAGCTCGGGACAGCGCACCTACGAGCAGTACTTC. It yields the protein CASSSSGQRTYEQYF.

This sequence joins TRBV10-2 and TRBJ2-1; 15 nucleotides align to TRBD2. The CDR3 totals 17 residues. V trimming: 4 bases; J trimming: 9 bases; junction bases outside the gene matches: 10. The germline V gene has CDR1 WSHSY and CDR2 SAAADI. CDR3 DNA: TGCGCCAGCAGTGCCAGAGGACTAGCGGGAGGGAGTAGTGAGCAGTTCTTC. It is translated as CASSARGLAGGSSEQFF.

The chain has TRBV6-8 and TRBJ1-5; D is unresolved. The CDR3 has 14 amino acids. The ends were cut back, 2 bases at V and 7 bases at J, with 12 bases in the middle. Germline values: CDR1 MNHGY, CDR2 SAAAGT. The CDR3 reads CASSYLGSGQPQHF. CDR3 nucleotide sequence: TGTGCCAGCAGTTACCTAGGGAGTGGACAGCCCCAGCATTTT.

Only one count was recorded for this clone. The rearrangement uses TRBV27 and TRBJ1-5, with 8 bases lining up with TRBD1. From germline, CDR1 is MNHEY and CDR2 SMNVEV (reference sequence). V shed 5 bases and J 2 bases; nucleotides not matched to a gene: 8. The CDR3 is 16 residues long. The CDR3 spells CASSPTGQGRNQPQHF. In DNA, the CDR3 is TGTGCCAGCAGTCCGACCGGACAGGGCCGCAATCAGCCCCAGCATTTT.

The rearrangement joins TRBV7-2 to TRBJ2-1; TRBD2 matches at 15 bases. Germline V gives CDR1 SGHTA, CDR2 FQGNSA. The CDR3 runs 16 residues. V lost 1 base and J lost 8; bases outside the gene matches: 3. CDR3 loop: CASSLGTSGRAHEQFF. CDR3 coding DNA: TGTGCCAGCAGCTTAGGGACTAGCGGGAGGGCTCATGAGCAGTTCTTC.